This T cell receptor (beta chain) was sequenced in a study of blood T cell repertoires in COVID-19. For the study at large: Acute-phase and convalescent COVID-19 samples originated in the United States, Italy and Spain.

This CDR3 region has 14 residues. After removal of 5 bases from V and 5 bases from J, the junction contained 5 bases not matched to a gene. Germline values: CDR1 SGHVS, CDR2 FQNEAQ. Repertoires were generated with immunoSEQ multiplex PCR, while TCRdb's copy carries only in-frame clones and drops some. The sample shows roughly 100,000 clones, over 80% of them seen only once. The sequencing sample was made of peripheral blood. This TCR derives from a human donor with active COVID-19. The donor label of this sample is uncertain. The chain recombines TRBV7-8 with TRBJ1-4; 7 nucleotides match TRBD1. The CDR3 DNA reads TGTGCCAGCAGCAGGGGGCCCCTCAATGAAAAACTGTTTTTT. It yields the protein CASSRGPLNEKLFF.